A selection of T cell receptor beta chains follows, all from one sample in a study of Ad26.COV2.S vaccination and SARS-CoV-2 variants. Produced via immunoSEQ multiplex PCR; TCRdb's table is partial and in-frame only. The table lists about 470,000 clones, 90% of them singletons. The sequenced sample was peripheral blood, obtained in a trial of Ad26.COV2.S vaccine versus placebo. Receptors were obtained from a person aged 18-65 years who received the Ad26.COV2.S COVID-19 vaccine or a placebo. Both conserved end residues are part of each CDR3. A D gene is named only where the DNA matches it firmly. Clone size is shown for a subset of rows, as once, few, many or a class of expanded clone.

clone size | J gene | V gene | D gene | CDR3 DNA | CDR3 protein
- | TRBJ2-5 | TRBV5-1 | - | TGCGCCAGCAGCTTGGAGACGTCCCAAGAGACCCAGTACTTC | CASSLETSQETQYF
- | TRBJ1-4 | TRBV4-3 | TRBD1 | TGCGCCAGCAGCCAGAGGTGGGACAGGGTTAGTCGGGCTAATGAAAAACTGTTTTTT | CASSQRWDRVSRANEKLFF
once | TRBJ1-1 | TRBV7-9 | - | TGTGCCAGCAGCTCTCCAGAGATGAACACTGAAGCTTTCTTT | CASSSPEMNTEAFF
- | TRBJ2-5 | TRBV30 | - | TGTGCCTGGAGTAGGACGGACCAAGAGACCCAGTACTTC | CAWSRTDQETQYF
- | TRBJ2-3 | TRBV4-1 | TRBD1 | TGCGCCAGCAGCCTAGACAGGGGCGGCACAGATACGCAGTATTTT | CASSLDRGGTDTQYF
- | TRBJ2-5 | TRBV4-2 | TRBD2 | TGTGCCAGCAGCCCCGGGACTACGGAAGAGACCCAGTACTTC | CASSPGTTEETQYF
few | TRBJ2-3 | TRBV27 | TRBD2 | TGTGCCAGCAGACTAGCGGGCACAGATACGCAGTATTTT | CASRLAGTDTQYF
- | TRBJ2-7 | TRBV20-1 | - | TGCAGTGCTAGTTCTACACGGGAGCAGTACTTC | CSASSTREQYF
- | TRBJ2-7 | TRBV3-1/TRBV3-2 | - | TGTGCCAGCAGCCAAGATTTCAGCCCATTCTACGAGCAGTACTTC | CASSQDFSPFYEQYF
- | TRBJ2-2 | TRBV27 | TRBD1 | TGTGCCAGCAGTTTAGGGGGATGGACAGGGTTGGGGAACACCGGGGAGCTGTTTTTT | CASSLGGWTGLGNTGELFF
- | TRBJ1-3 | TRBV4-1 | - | TGCGCCAGCAGCCAAGATCGGGGGTCCGGAAACACCATATATTTT | CASSQDRGSGNTIYF
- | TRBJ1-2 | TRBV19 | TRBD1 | TGTGCCAGCTCCCCGGGACAGCCCTGGGGCTACACCTTC | CASSPGQPWGYTF
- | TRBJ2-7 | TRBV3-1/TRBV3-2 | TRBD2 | TGTGCCAGCAGCCAAGGCTCCAGCGGGAGGTTTACCTACGAGCAGTACTTC | CASSQGSSGRFTYEQYF
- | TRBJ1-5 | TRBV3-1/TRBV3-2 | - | TGTGCCAGCAGTCAAGGACTGGACAGCGTGTTCAATCAGCCCCAGCATTTT | CASSQGLDSVFNQPQHF